These T cell receptor beta chains were read from a single sample in a study of T cell responses to AZD1222 COVID-19 vaccine. Libraries were prepared by immunoSEQ multiplex PCR; TCRdb keeps only in-frame clonotypes and omits some of them. The sample has approximately 80,000 clones; approximately 85% are singletons. Sample: peripheral blood, taken 28 days after the second AZD1222 dose. These receptors came from an adult who received the AZD1222 COVID-19 vaccine. The CDR3 runs from the conserved cysteine through the conserved F or W. The D gene is left open where the match is weak. The listing skips clone size in some rows; elsewhere it reads once, few, many or a size class.

clone_size	d_call	v_call	j_call	cdr3_aa	cdr3_nt
NA	NA	TRBV19	TRBJ2-3	CASSSWGGLGDTQYF	TGTGCCAGTAGTAGTTGGGGGGGCCTAGGAGATACGCAGTATTTT
NA	NA	TRBV7-2	TRBJ2-7	CASSLTVSSYEQYF	TGTGCCAGCAGCTTAACGGTCAGCTCCTACGAGCAGTACTTC
NA	TRBD2	TRBV9	TRBJ2-7	CASSVSGGAAYEQYF	TGTGCCAGCAGCGTTAGCGGGGGGGCGGCATACGAGCAGTACTTC
NA	NA	TRBV19	TRBJ1-5	CASSIEGNQPQHF	TGTGCCAGTAGTATTGAAGGAAATCAGCCCCAGCATTTT
once	NA	TRBV15	TRBJ2-5	CATSGDGRTDQETQYF	TGTGCCACCAGCGGTGATGGGAGGACAGACCAAGAGACCCAGTACTTC
NA	NA	TRBV7-9	TRBJ1-1	CASTPAGLTTEAFF	TGTGCCAGCACCCCGGCAGGGCTTACCACTGAAGCTTTCTTT
NA	NA	TRBV2	TRBJ1-5	CASSEALRSEHQPQHF	TGTGCCAGCAGTGAAGCGCTTCGGTCGGAACATCAGCCCCAGCATTTT
NA	TRBD2	TRBV28	TRBJ2-1	CASSLWGLAGDYNEQFF	TGTGCCAGCAGTTTATGGGGACTAGCGGGAGACTACAATGAGCAGTTCTTC
once	NA	TRBV2	TRBJ1-2	CASSEADSLYGYTF	TGTGCCAGCAGTGAAGCCGACAGCCTCTATGGCTACACCTTC
NA	TRBD1	TRBV28	TRBJ2-7	CASIGTGLSYEQYF	TGTGCCAGCATCGGGACAGGGCTATCCTACGAGCAGTACTTC
NA	TRBD1	TRBV5-5	TRBJ1-1	CASSLGNRGGNTEAFF	TGTGCCAGCAGCTTGGGGAACAGGGGCGGGAACACTGAAGCTTTCTTT
few	NA	TRBV15	TRBJ1-5	CATSRDRQYNQPQHF	TGTGCCACCAGCAGAGATAGACAGTACAATCAGCCCCAGCATTTT
NA	NA	TRBV7-6	TRBJ2-1	CASSVRAGRYNEQFF	TGTGCCAGCAGCGTTAGGGCGGGACGTTACAATGAGCAGTTCTTC
few	TRBD1	TRBV19	TRBJ1-1	CATKRGTGGTEAFF	TGTGCCACCAAAAGAGGGACAGGGGGAACTGAAGCTTTCTTT